The clone carrying this T cell receptor (beta chain) was found many times. Each TCR transcript was tagged with a 10-nucleotide random UMI during 5'RACE. Each CDR3 protein gets one entry after TCRdb re-called the 5' RACE reads with MiXCR. This sample has fewer than 70,000 distinct CDR3 sequences; roughly 10% occur once, and the top ten carry around 12%. The data derive from a study of neurological immune-mediated disorders. Time point denoted: longitudinal time-point 2. The sequence was obtained from a man younger than 40 in good health. The sample was PBMCs.

CDR3 coding DNA: TGTGCCAGCTCCTTGGACCTAAATCGGGAGAGGGCGCAGTATTTT. It encodes CASSLDLNRERAQYF. The chain combines TRBV27 with TRBJ2-3; perhaps TRBD2 as D (6 bases). Germline-derived CDR1 and CDR2 are MNHEY and SMNVEV (reference sequence). V lost 8 bases, J lost 10 bases, and 25 bases lay in between. CDR3 length: 15 amino acids.